This T cell receptor beta chain comes out of a study of blood T cells in healthy people across ages (dated by TCRdb to between 2015 and 2016). The study in broad terms: In model experiments, template switching captured roughly one uniquely barcoded TCR beta cDNA molecule for every two T cells. Age-related changes in TCR beta repertoire diversity were measured in the study by deep sequencing normalized with unique cDNA molecular identifiers. The donors were divided into four age groups: young (average around 17 years), middle-aged (almost 40), aged (about 60) and long-lived (roughly 86). Two additional independent replicas of 1 million unique cDNA reads from the same blood draw were analyzed for two donors (one aged 18 to 29 and one aged 80 or older). Donors of different ages were randomly distributed across sequencing lanes to avoid experimental bias.

Library preparation employed 5' RACE. For sequencing, an Illumina HiSeq 2500 was employed. A second PCR of roughly 7 to 12 cycles was run with a J-beta primer mix and a sample-barcoded 5' primer. Each TCR beta cDNA molecule received a unique molecular identifier from a template-switch 5' adaptor carrying 12 random nucleotides. Each sample yielded at least 2.5 million CDR3-containing paired-end reads. All of the RNA was converted into first-strand cDNA using the Mint cDNA synthesis kit, with a TRBC-specific oligonucleotide serving as the primer. All cDNA was treated with uracil-DNA glycosylase and then went through a first 18-cycle PCR with the universal primers M1SS and BC2_uni_R. The paper's processing steps were these. Normalization of each sample was performed by random selection of 1 million high-quality reads, each carrying a distinct molecular identifier. Instead of being binned into consensus sequences, reads that shared molecular identifiers were thrown out. MiTCR, set to a Q25 quality threshold and the strictest error-elimination algorithm, was used for CDR3 identification, clonotype clustering and error correction. A nonparametric unseen species model with Euler transformation was used to estimate a lower bound on total TCR beta diversity. Using fastp trimming at Q25 and MiXCR clonotype assembly, TCRdb reanalyzed the public sequencing data and kept in-frame beta chains. Each entry merges the rows of one CDR3 protein and shows their most common DNA and genes. Here the V and J calls rest on TCRdb's processing, not on the authors' analysis. This sample has 870,000 or so distinct CDR3 sequences in its table, and 25% to 35% of those were observed once. The top ten clones comprise roughly a sixth of the sample.

For this clonotype: Its antigen is not yet known. The conserved closing phenylalanine or tryptophan is absent in this CDR3, likely reflecting a read error.

The research as a whole found: Compared with the aged group, the long-lived group had more naive CD4+ T cells, fewer expanded clones and increased TCR diversity, suggesting age selection. Bulk unsorted PBMC profiling prevented conclusive comparison of naive and antigen-experienced compartments. Because the CMV infection status of the donors was unknown, age-related changes in expanded clonotypes may potentially have been confounded. Estimates of total diversity from one million sequenced T cells were regarded as lower bounds and underestimates. Observed TCR beta diversity per million T cells fell roughly linearly with age, and a significant reduction was already apparent by age around 40. There was a strong correlation between observed TCR beta diversity and the percentage of naive T cells measured by flow cytometry.

The donors were around 39 Caucasian individuals from Russia, aged roughly 6 to 100 years, who were systemically healthy. Each donor gave around 9 milliliters of peripheral blood, collected into EDTA-treated Vacutainer tubes. PBMCs were isolated by Ficoll-Paque density-gradient centrifugation, with at least 7 million obtained per sample. Total RNA was extracted from PBMCs with Trizol reagent, with at least 6 micrograms obtained per sample. Naive CD45RAhigh/CD27high T cell percentages were measured by flow cytometry on a PBMC aliquot from every donor. The sequencing sample was made of blood. The TCR sequence derives from a woman of 80 years or more in good health.

The nucleotide sequence reads TGTGCCAGTGGAGGGACGACGTTTGGGGAGACCCAGTACTGC. This gives the protein CASGGTTFGETQYC. The V and J segments used are TRBV28 and TRBJ2-5; D gene: possibly TRBD2, on 6 matching bases. As encoded in the germline V gene, CDR1 is MDHEN while CDR2 is SYDVKM. The CDR3 adds up to 14 amino acids, both ends counted. This entry keeps only the CDR3 DNA: 42 bases, framed from base 1. At the junction V is shortened by 9 bases and J by 5 bases, with 19 bases in between.